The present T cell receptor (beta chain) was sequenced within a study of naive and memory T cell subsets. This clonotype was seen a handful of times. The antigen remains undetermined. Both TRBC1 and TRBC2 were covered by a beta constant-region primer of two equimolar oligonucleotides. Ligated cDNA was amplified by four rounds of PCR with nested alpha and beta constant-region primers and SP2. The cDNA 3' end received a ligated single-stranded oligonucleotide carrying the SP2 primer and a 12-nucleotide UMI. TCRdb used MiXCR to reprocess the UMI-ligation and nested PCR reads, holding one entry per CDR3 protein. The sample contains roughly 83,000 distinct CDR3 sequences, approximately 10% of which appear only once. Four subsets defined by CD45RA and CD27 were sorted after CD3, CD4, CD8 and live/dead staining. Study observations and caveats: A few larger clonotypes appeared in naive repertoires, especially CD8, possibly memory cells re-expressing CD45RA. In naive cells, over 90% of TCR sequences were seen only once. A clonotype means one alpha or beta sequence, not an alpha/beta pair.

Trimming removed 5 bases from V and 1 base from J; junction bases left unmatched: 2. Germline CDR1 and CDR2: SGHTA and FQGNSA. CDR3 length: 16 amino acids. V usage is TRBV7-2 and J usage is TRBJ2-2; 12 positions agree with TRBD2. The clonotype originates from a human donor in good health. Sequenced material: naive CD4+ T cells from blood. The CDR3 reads CASSKLAGGNTGELFF. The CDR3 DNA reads TGTGCCAGCAGCAAACTAGCGGGAGGGAACACCGGGGAGCTGTTTTTT.